This entry describes one TCR beta chain. CDR3 length equals 16 residues. Unmatched junction bases numbered 14, after V lost 8 bases and J lost 2 bases. Germline CDR1 is MNHEY and CDR2 is SMNVEV (reference sequence). Sequenced by immunoSEQ multiplex PCR; TCRdb stores in-frame clones only, minus some. This sample has 290,000 or so clones; roughly 80% occur once, and the top ten carry 5%. These data are taken from a study of blood T cell repertoires in COVID-19. The sequencing sample was made of PBMCs or T cells enriched from blood (not recorded which). The origin of this receptor is a man aged 35 to 55 who had been exposed to COVID-19. The genes are TRBV27 and TRBJ1-1; 7 bases are shared with TRBD1. The CDR3 nucleotides read TGTGCCAGCTGCGGAAGGTTTACAGGGGCCAACACTGAAGCTTTCTTT. Protein: CASCGRFTGANTEAFF.